The 26 T cell receptor beta chains below all came from one sample that was sequenced in a study of OX40 agonist ivuxolimab in advanced cancers. Assay used: immunoSEQ multiplex PCR; TCRdb lists only in-frame clones, some missing. The profile shows around 60,000 clones, 79% of them singletons. The specimen comprised CD4+ or CD8+ T cells sorted from blood, sampled in a trial of the OX40 agonist ivuxolimab. The source is an adult with an advanced solid tumor such as melanoma, head and neck, liver or kidney cancer.

CDR3 in DNA: TGTGCCAGCAGCTTGGTCGGTGGGGCAGGGGGGGGTGAGACCCAGTACTTC. Translated: CASSLVGGAGGGETQYF. The rearrangement uses TRBV5-4 and TRBJ2-5; the D call may be TRBD1 or TRBD2 (7 bases each). The CDR3 length is 17 residues. Germline CDR1 is SGHNT and CDR2 is YYREEE (reference sequence). Trimming removed 0 bases at V and 5 bases at J, with 20 bases between.

The chain combines TRBV5-6 with TRBJ1-4; D is uncertain. V was clipped by 4 bases and J by 8 bases, with 18 bases between them. Germline loops: CDR1 SGHDT, CDR2 YYEEEE. CDR3 length: 15 amino acids. The CDR3 DNA reads as TGTGCCAGCAGCCCTTTCGGAGGGCAAGACGAAAAACTGTTTTTT. Its protein product is CASSPFGGQDEKLFF.

This chain links TRBV5-4 with TRBJ2-2; 7 nucleotides agree with TRBD2. The V gene end was trimmed by 4 bases and the J gene end by 4 bases; junction bases not matched to a gene: 13. The V gene's germline CDR1 is SGHNT and CDR2 YYREEE (reference sequence). The CDR3 covers 17 residues. The CDR3 sequence is CASSRPGLERATGELFF. The DNA for the CDR3 is TGTGCCAGCAGCCGACCTGGACTAGAGCGGGCCACCGGGGAGCTGTTTTTT.

Worth noting for this clone: This CDR3 is also generated by other DNA sequences in the sample. This chain joins TRBV27 and TRBJ2-7; D gene uncertain. CDR3 length: 11 residues. V lost 4 bases, J lost 3 bases, and 4 bases lay in between. Per germline, CDR1 MNHEY and CDR2 SMNVEV (reference sequence). CDR3 nucleotide sequence: TGTGCCAGCAGTTCAAGCTACGAGCAGTACTTC. Encoded protein: CASSSSYEQYF.

The rearrangement uses TRBV6-5 and TRBJ2-7, with D tentatively TRBD2 (5 bases). Trimming pared 4 bases from V and 6 bases from J, leaving 13 bases between. CDR1 and CDR2 (germline): MNHEY, SVGAGI. This CDR3 spans 13 amino acids. The CDR3 nucleotides are TGTGCCAGCAGTTCGGTCCCCGGGGTCGAGCAGTACTTC. Amino acid sequence: CASSSVPGVEQYF.

This clone was detected ten times or more. CDR3 coding DNA: TGTGCCTGGAGTGTACCTCTCCGGGGACAGGACTACAATGAGCAGTTCTTC. Translation gives CAWSVPLRGQDYNEQFF. The chain couples TRBV30 to TRBJ2-1, with TRBD1 identical over 8 bases. The junction had 10 bases not matched to a gene; V was cut back by 0 bases and J by 3 bases. The CDR3 runs to 17 residues. The germline gives CDR1 GTSNPN, CDR2 SVGIG (reference sequence). The full variable domain, completed using reference TRBV30 and TRBJ2-1, is SQTIHQWPATLVQPVGSPLSLECTVEGTSNPNLYWYRQAAGRGLQLLFYSVGIGQISSEVPQNLSASRPQDRQFILSSKKLLLSDSGFYLCAWSVPLRGQDYNEQFFGPGTRLTVL.

The V call is TRBV6-6, the J call TRBJ2-7; TRBD1 aligns across 7 bases. Germline V gives CDR1 MNHNY, CDR2 SVGAGI (reference sequence). This CDR3 region has 14 residues. V was clipped by 5 bases and J by 3 bases; unmatched bases: 7. CDR3 loop: CASSLWTGDYEQYF. CDR3 bases: TGTGCCAGCAGTCTATGGACAGGCGACTACGAGCAGTACTTC.

The chain recombines TRBV4-1 with TRBJ2-1, with 15 bases identical to TRBD2. CDR1 MGHRA and CDR2 YSYEKL come from the germline V gene. The CDR3 spans 16 residues. V shed 4 bases and J 8 bases; nucleotides not matched to a gene: 6. CDR3 nucleotide sequence: TGCGCCAGCAGCCCTTGGGGACTAGCGGGAGGAGATGAGCAGTTCTTC. Translating gives CASSPWGLAGGDEQFF.

The J gene is TRBJ2-5, the V gene TRBV10-3, with 10 positions matching TRBD1. The DNA end is a closer match to TRBJ2-7, so the J assignment may be wrong. The CDR3 is 14 amino acids. From germline, CDR1 is ENHRY and CDR2 SYGVKD. CDR3: CAISGTDRGTEQYF. The CDR3 nucleotides are TGTGCCATCAGTGGCACGGACAGGGGGACCGAGCAGTACTTC.

The chain employs TRBV29-1 and TRBJ1-1; TRBD1 matches at 12 bases. The V gene's germline CDR1 is SQVTM and CDR2 ANQGSEA. The CDR3 covers 16 residues. The V gene end was trimmed by 3 bases and the J gene end by 3 bases; junction bases not matched to a gene: 8. This CDR3 is CSVDSGTGGADTEAFF. The DNA of the CDR3 is TGCAGCGTTGATTCCGGGACAGGGGGCGCGGACACTGAAGCTTTCTTT.

About this clone: This CDR3 is also generated by other DNA sequences in the sample. This chain links TRBV7-2 with TRBJ2-7, with D possibly being TRBD1 (6 bases). The V end was cut by 4 bases, the J end by 0 bases, with 10 bases between. CDR1 is SGHTA and CDR2 is FQGNSA in the germline V gene. The CDR3 length is 14 residues. CDR3 nucleotide sequence: TGTGCCAGCAGCTCGTCAGGGGACTCCTACGAGCAGTACTTC. Amino acids: CASSSSGDSYEQYF.

The chain is built from TRBV28 and TRBJ2-7; tentatively, D is TRBD1 or TRBD2 (5 bases each). Germline CDR1 reads MDHEN; CDR2 reads SYDVKM. V was shortened by 4 bases and J by 3 bases, with 19 bases between the two germline ends. The CDR3 has 16 amino acids. The CDR3 loop is CASSSPGRGAYYEQYF. CDR3 in DNA: TGTGCCAGCAGTTCGCCGGGACGGGGAGCTTACTACGAGCAGTACTTC.

This clone was picked up one time. This chain joins TRBV4-3 and TRBJ1-6; TRBD1 is a possible D gene (5 bases). The germline V gene encodes CDR1 LGHNA and CDR2 YSLEER. V lost 1 base, J lost 9 bases, and 10 bases lay in between. The CDR3 consists of 14 residues. CDR3 sequence: CASSQATAASPLHF. The CDR3 bases are TGCGCCAGCAGCCAAGCGACAGCGGCTTCACCCCTCCACTTT.

The rearrangement joins TRBV7-7 to TRBJ2-1, with 13 nucleotides matching TRBD2. V was pared by 5 bases and J by 5 bases, with 3 bases of the junction left unmatched. CDR1 and CDR2 from the germline V gene are SSHAT and FNYEAQ (reference sequence). This CDR3 contains 15 residues. The CDR3 bases are TGTGCCAGCAGCCTACTAGCGGGGGGGAACAATGAGCAGTTCTTC. Protein sequence: CASSLLAGGNNEQFF. The full variable domain, with the rest looked up from reference TRBV7-7 and TRBJ2-1, is GAGVSQSPRYKVTKRGQDVTLRCDPISSHATLYWYQQALGQGPEFLTYFNYEAQPDKSGLPSDRFSAERPEGSISTLTIQRTEQRDSAMYRCASSLLAGGNNEQFFGPGTRLTVL.

The chain joins TRBV11-2 to TRBJ2-7; TRBD1 or TRBD2 may be the D gene (6 bases each). The germline V and J ends were trimmed by 4 bases and 6 bases, with 19 bases remaining between them. CDR3 length: 15 residues. Germline V gene lookup returns CDR1 SGHAT and CDR2 FQNNGV. CDR3 sequence reads: CASSWTGTQEGEQYF. The CDR3 DNA is TGTGCCAGCAGCTGGACCGGGACACAGGAGGGCGAGCAGTACTTC.

The chain links TRBV7-3 to TRBJ2-6; TRBD2 matches at 11 bases. The length of the CDR3 is 18 residues. The J segment lost 0 bases and the V segment lost 1 base, leaving 2 bases of the junction unmatched. Germline CDR1 SGHTA, CDR2 FQGTGA. This CDR3 is CASSLSTSGGSGANVLTF. The CDR3 DNA sequence: TGTGCCAGCAGCTTAAGCACTAGCGGGGGCTCTGGGGCCAACGTCCTGACTTTC.

V usage is TRBV19 and J usage is TRBJ1-4; possibly TRBD1 for D (6 bases). The CDR3 totals 16 residues. Trimming pared 6 bases from V and 5 bases from J, leaving 19 bases between. CDR1 is LNHDA, CDR2 SQIVND, per germline (reference sequence). The CDR3 here is CASRKPLGGLNEKLFF. The CDR3 nucleotides read TGTGCCAGTAGAAAACCCCTAGGGGGTCTGAATGAAAAACTGTTTTTT.

The genes are TRBV5-5 and TRBJ1-5; the D gene is possibly TRBD1 (5 bases). This CDR3 spans 14 amino acids. From germline, CDR1 is SGHKS and CDR2 YYEKEE (reference sequence). The V and J ends lost 2 bases and 0 bases respectively, with 6 bases between them. The CDR3 DNA sequence: TGTGCCAGCAGCTTCGGGGGTAGCAATCAGCCCCAGCATTTT. Residues: CASSFGGSNQPQHF.

J is TRBJ2-2 and V is TRBV5-6, with 7 positions matching TRBD2. CDR3 length: 14 amino acids. Germline CDR1 SGHDT, CDR2 YYEEEE. V dropped 3 bases and J dropped 4; count of bases not matched to a gene: 3. Here the CDR3 reads CASSWRETTGELFF. CDR3 DNA sequence: TGTGCCAGCAGCTGGCGGGAGACCACCGGGGAGCTGTTTTTT.

The chain has TRBV7-9 and TRBJ2-3, with no clear D. Germline CDR1 SEHNR, CDR2 FQNEAQ (reference sequence). Trimming took off 1 base at V and 3 bases at J, with 11 bases between the two ends. CDR3 size: 15 residues. CDR3: CASSLVGFSTDTQYF. The CDR3, as DNA: TGTGCCAGCAGCTTAGTGGGCTTTAGTACAGATACGCAGTATTTT.

CDR3 DNA: TGCGCCAGCAGCCGCTACAGGGGGGCGGCCTACGAGCAGTACTTC. Its protein product is CASSRYRGAAYEQYF. The chain couples TRBV5-1 to TRBJ2-7; 8 bases match TRBD1. The germline gives CDR1 SGHRS, CDR2 YFSETQ. This CDR3 region has 15 residues. The junction had 8 bases not matched to a gene; V was cut back by 4 bases and J by 2 bases.

The chain links TRBV5-4 to TRBJ2-5, with 7 nucleotides matching TRBD2. The germline V gene encodes CDR1 SGHNT and CDR2 YYREEE (reference sequence). Unmatched junction bases numbered 7, after V lost 4 bases and J lost 4 bases. This CDR3 comprises 14 residues. The CDR3: CASSTLGRVETQYF. The CDR3, as DNA: TGTGCCAGCAGCACCCTAGGGAGGGTAGAGACCCAGTACTTC.

This clone appeared once. The V call is TRBV25-1, the J call TRBJ2-3; D gene ambiguous. The CDR3 runs 16 residues. V was trimmed by 3 bases and J by 7 bases, leaving 20 bases between them. Germline CDR1 MGHDK, CDR2 SYGVNS. The CDR3 sequence: CASSELITQAEYTQYF. The CDR3 nucleotides read TGTGCCAGCAGTGAGCTGATAACCCAGGCCGAGTATACGCAGTATTTT.

V usage is TRBV4-1 and J usage is TRBJ2-7, with 12 nucleotides matching TRBD2. This CDR3 has 16 residues. Germline CDR1 MGHRA, CDR2 YSYEKL. The V and J ends lost 1 base and 3 bases, in that order; junction bases with no gene match: 4. In DNA form, the CDR3 reads TGCGCCAGCAGCCAAGGTAGACTAGCGGGAGTCTACGAGCAGTACTTC. Amino acid sequence: CASSQGRLAGVYEQYF.

This clone was picked up one time. The CDR3, as DNA: TGTGCCAGCAGCCTAAGGACTAGCGGGATCTACAATGAGCAGTTCTTC. Translation: CASSLRTSGIYNEQFF. This chain uses TRBV7-6 with TRBJ2-1; 12 nucleotides align to TRBD2. The germline V gene encodes CDR1 SGHVS and CDR2 FNYEAQ. The CDR3 has 16 amino acids. With V trimmed by 5 bases and J by 3 bases, 5 bases remained unmatched.

CDR3 region: CASSIGVLPDDEQFF. CDR3 sequence (DNA): TGTGCCAGTAGTATAGGGGTACTTCCCGACGATGAGCAGTTCTTC. The J gene is TRBJ2-1, the V gene TRBV19; no clear D. Per the germline V gene, CDR1 is LNHDA and CDR2 is SQIVND (reference sequence). V was clipped by 1 base and J by 8 bases, with 15 bases between them. The CDR3 sequence is 15 residues long.